Shown below are 24 T cell receptor beta chains from a single sample sequenced in a study of blood T cell repertoires in COVID-19 (dated by TCRdb to the early 2020s). Receptor libraries were prepared by the immunoSEQ multiplex PCR assay. TCRdb limited this immuneACCESS table to in-frame rearrangements with V and J called. A share of clones is missing; checked studies link under half to unresolved V genes, and the rest is unexplained. The sample table contains 150,000 to 200,000 clones; only one count was recorded for about 70% of them. The leading ten clones occupy roughly 7.8% of the sample. Sample: peripheral blood. These receptors all stem from a woman aged 50 to 60 with active or convalescent COVID-19.

The V gene is TRBV7-9, the J gene TRBJ2-3, with 9 nucleotides matching TRBD2. CDR3 length: 15 residues. CDR1 is SEHNR, CDR2 FQNEAQ, per germline (reference sequence). J was trimmed by 6 bases and V by 8 bases; bases with no gene match: 12. CDR3 nucleotide sequence: TGTGCCAGCGCTGATGCGCGGGGGGGTATGGATACGCAGTATTTT. Its protein product is CASADARGGMDTQYF. Looking up the rest from reference TRBV7-9 and TRBJ2-3 gives the full variable domain: DTGVSQNPRHKITKRGQNVTFRCDPISEHNRLYWYRQTLGQGPEFLTYFQNEAQLEKSRLLSDRFSAERPKGSFSTLEIQRTEQGDSAMYLCASADARGGMDTQYFGPGTRLTVL.

The chain uses TRBV7-2 and TRBJ1-6; 9 bases agree with TRBD1. The CDR3 is 15 residues long. V dropped 5 bases and J dropped 9; count of bases not matched to a gene: 8. The V gene's germline CDR1 is SGHTA and CDR2 FQGNSA. DNA of the CDR3: TGTGCCAGCAGCACGGGGACAGGGTGGGGTTCACCCCTCCACTTT. Its protein product is CASSTGTGWGSPLHF.

V and J are TRBV11-2 and TRBJ2-3; 11 bases line up with TRBD1. The V gene's germline CDR1 is SGHAT and CDR2 FQNNGV. The CDR3 covers 16 residues. With 5 bases clipped from V and 7 bases from J, the junction kept 11 bases outside the gene matches. The CDR3 nucleotides are TGTGCCAGCAGCCGAGGCCGGGACAGGGGGACGAATACGCAGTATTTT. Encoded protein: CASSRGRDRGTNTQYF.

J is TRBJ1-4 and V is TRBV18, with 7 bases aligning to TRBD1. Germline V gene sequence: CDR1 KGHSH, CDR2 LQKENI. V lost 1 base, J lost 3 bases, and 8 bases stayed unmatched. The CDR3 spans 17 residues. Written as DNA, the CDR3 is TGTGCCAGCTCACCACAATTAATGCAGGGGGCTAATGAAAAACTGTTTTTT. This codes for CASSPQLMQGANEKLFF.

This clone is medium-sized within its sample. J is TRBJ1-1 and V is TRBV15; the D gene is possibly TRBD1 (6 bases). The CDR3 covers 13 residues. Trimming shortened V by 7 bases and J by 3 bases, and 12 bases separated the two germline ends. Germline CDR1 is LNHNV and CDR2 is YYDKDF (reference sequence). As DNA, the CDR3 is TGTGCCACCACCCCAGGGGAGTACACTGAAGCTTTCTTT. This translates into CATTPGEYTEAFF.

The gene calls are TRBV5-1 and TRBJ1-2, with D maybe TRBD1 (5 bases). The CDR3 length is 13 residues. Germline V gene sequence: CDR1 SGHRS, CDR2 YFSETQ. V gave up 4 bases and J gave up 8 bases, with 15 bases separating them. For the CDR3, the DNA is TGCGCCAGCAGCCCGGACCCCGGGGGAGGCTACACCTTC. It translates to CASSPDPGGGYTF.

This chain connects TRBV7-2 to TRBJ2-1; 10 bases are shared with TRBD2. V shed 5 bases and J 6 bases; nucleotides not matched to a gene: 10. The CDR3 spans 16 residues. Germline CDR1 reads SGHTA; CDR2 reads FQGNSA. CDR3 sequence (DNA): TGTGCCAGCAGCCCGGCTAGCGGGAGACCTTTCAATGAGCAGTTCTTC. Translated, it gives CASSPASGRPFNEQFF.

The chain uses TRBV7-2 and TRBJ1-2; 11 nucleotides line up with TRBD1. This CDR3 comprises 16 residues. Germline V gene lookup returns CDR1 SGHTA and CDR2 FQGNSA. The junction had 8 bases not matched to a gene; V was cut back by 5 bases and J by 3 bases. DNA of the CDR3: TGTGCCAGCAGCCAGGGGGGACAGGGGGGCTACTATGGCTACACCTTC. Its translation is CASSQGGQGGYYGYTF.

This clone was found once. The chain joins TRBV7-2 to TRBJ2-6; D is unresolved. This CDR3 has 15 amino acids. The germline V gene encodes CDR1 SGHTA and CDR2 FQGNSA. V was cut by 0 bases and J by 0 bases, with 3 bases left in between. CDR3 loop: CASSLASSGANVLTF. The CDR3 DNA reads as TGTGCCAGCAGCTTAGCCAGCTCTGGGGCCAACGTCCTGACTTTC.

The rearrangement joins TRBV6-6 to TRBJ1-2; 7 bases match TRBD1. The CDR3 sequence is 12 residues long. V was pared by 4 bases and J by 13 bases, with 9 bases of the junction left unmatched. Germline-derived CDR1 and CDR2 are MNHNY and SVGAGI (reference sequence). The CDR3 bases are TGTGCCAGCAGTTCCACCCAGACAGGGAGCACCTTC. It translates to CASSSTQTGSTF.

This sequence joins TRBV19 and TRBJ2-3; possibly TRBD2 for D (5 bases). The CDR3 sequence is 15 residues long. The germline gives CDR1 LNHDA, CDR2 SQIVND (reference sequence). V lost 6 bases to trimming and J lost 4 bases, with 17 bases between them. CDR3 loop: CASSITGFGADTQYF. In DNA form, the CDR3 reads TGTGCCAGTAGCATCACGGGATTTGGCGCAGATACGCAGTATTTT.

The chain recombines TRBV7-2 with TRBJ2-2, with D perhaps TRBD1 (6 bases). The CDR3 is made up of 14 amino acids. The germline gives CDR1 SGHTA, CDR2 FQGNSA. V lost 11 bases and J lost 4, with 17 bases in between. CDR3 region: CASKGQGPTGELFF. The CDR3 DNA follows: TGTGCCTCAAAAGGGCAGGGGCCCACCGGGGAGCTGTTTTTT.

The genes are TRBV19 and TRBJ1-6; 7 bases fit TRBD1. V lost 3 bases, J lost 0 bases, and 11 bases stayed unmatched. CDR3 length equals 19 residues. CDR1 LNHDA and CDR2 SQIVND come from the germline V gene (reference sequence). As DNA, the CDR3 is TGTGCCAGTAGTATCCGGGACAGCCGTCTTAGCTCCTATAATTCACCCCTCCACTTT. The encoded protein is CASSIRDSRLSSYNSPLHF.

The chain carries TRBV5-1 and TRBJ1-1; 7 bases are a match to TRBD1. The germline V gene has CDR1 SGHRS and CDR2 YFSETQ. The CDR3 is 16 amino acids. J lost 0 bases, V lost 0 bases, and 5 bases had no gene match. CDR3 loop: CASSLGHRGMNTEAFF. The CDR3 nucleotides read TGCGCCAGCAGCTTGGGCCACAGGGGCATGAACACTGAAGCTTTCTTT.

This clone has a handful of counts. The chain has TRBV7-3 and TRBJ2-3, with 7 bases fitting TRBD2. Germline CDR1 and CDR2: SGHTA and FQGTGA. V was pared by 4 bases and J by 10 bases, with 8 bases of the junction left unmatched. The CDR3 sequence is 13 residues long. CDR3 amino acids: CASSSGGWTAQYF. The DNA of the CDR3 is TGTGCCAGCAGCTCGGGGGGTTGGACTGCGCAGTATTTT.

The chain carries TRBV6-1 and TRBJ2-7; D unresolved. The CDR3 extends over 14 amino acids. Trimming shortened V by 2 bases and J by 3 bases, and 11 bases separated the two germline ends. Looked up from germline, CDR1 is MNHNS and CDR2 is SASEGT. CDR3 bases: TGTGCCAGCAGTGAACAATATCCGGGCTACGAGCAGTACTTC. Its protein product is CASSEQYPGYEQYF.

The rearrangement links TRBV3-1 (or the pseudogene TRBV3-2) to TRBJ1-6; 8 bases line up with TRBD1. J was trimmed by 10 bases and V by 0 bases; bases with no gene match: 5. Germline V CDR1 and CDR2: LGHDT, YNNKEL (reference sequence). This CDR3 has 15 residues. The CDR3 DNA sequence: TGTGCCAGCAGCCAAGATCAGACAGGGGTATCACCCCTCCACTTT. Residues: CASSQDQTGVSPLHF.

The chain is built from TRBV5-1 and TRBJ1-1; 9 bases fit TRBD1. The junction had 8 bases not matched to a gene; V was cut back by 3 bases and J by 5 bases. This CDR3 is built from 15 residues. Germline-derived CDR1 and CDR2 are SGHRS and YFSETQ. This chain's CDR3 is CASSWGQGLGTEAFF. DNA for the CDR3: TGCGCCAGCAGCTGGGGACAGGGACTGGGGACTGAAGCTTTCTTT.

CDR3 region: CASSYPGGGDEKLFF. In nucleotides, the CDR3 is TGTGCCAGCAGTTACCCGGGGGGTGGGGATGAAAAACTGTTTTTT. J is TRBJ1-4 and V is TRBV6-6, with D maybe TRBD1 (5 bases). Looked up from germline, CDR1 is MNHNY and CDR2 is SVGAGI (reference sequence). The CDR3 loop spans 15 amino acids. V gave up 2 bases and J gave up 6 bases, with 13 bases separating them.

This clone came up once. The V and J genes are TRBV7-2 and TRBJ2-7, with TRBD2 as a possible D gene (6 bases). The CDR3 spans 15 residues. CDR1 is SGHTA and CDR2 is FQGNSA in the germline V gene. V shed 5 bases and J shed 2 bases, with 16 bases lying between them. CDR3 in amino acids: CASSPDGGHPYEQYF. The CDR3 DNA reads TGTGCCAGCAGCCCGGACGGAGGGCACCCCTACGAGCAGTACTTC.

The chain combines TRBV5-4 with TRBJ2-7, with D perhaps TRBD1 (5 bases). V gave up 2 bases and J gave up 0 bases, with 6 bases separating them. CDR1 SGHNT and CDR2 YYREEE come from the germline V gene (reference sequence). This CDR3 contains 13 residues. The CDR3 coding sequence is TGTGCCAGCAGCTTCGACAGCTCCTACGAGCAGTACTTC. It translates to CASSFDSSYEQYF.

This clone has only one observation. This chain links TRBV7-2 with TRBJ2-5; TRBD2 aligns across 8 bases. Germline CDR1 is SGHTA and CDR2 is FQGNSA. The CDR3 has 15 amino acids. Trimming cost V 4 bases and J 5 bases; bases outside gene matches: 9. CDR3 DNA: TGTGCCAGCAGCTCCCGTCGGGGGGGCGGGGAGACCCAGTACTTC. This sequence encodes CASSSRRGGGETQYF.

The genes are TRBV10-3 and TRBJ2-1, with 14 positions matching TRBD2. The CDR3 contains 17 residues. Germline lookup yields CDR1 ENHRY and CDR2 SYGVKD. After removal of 6 bases from V and 3 bases from J, the junction contained 7 bases not matched to a gene. This CDR3 is CAIRSAGTSGSYNEQFF. The DNA of the CDR3 is TGTGCCATCAGATCAGCCGGGACTAGCGGGAGCTACAATGAGCAGTTCTTC.

This chain joins TRBV7-2 and TRBJ2-1, with 8 bases lining up with TRBD1. The CDR3 is 14 residues long. Germline V gene lookup returns CDR1 SGHTA and CDR2 FQGNSA. V shed 1 base and J 8 bases; nucleotides not matched to a gene: 4. As DNA, the CDR3 is TGTGCCAGCAGCTTAGACAGGGGGGTCGATGAGCAGTTCTTC. This sequence encodes CASSLDRGVDEQFF.